The clone carrying this T cell receptor beta chain came up many times. The target antigen is unknown. This sample stems from a study of molecular identifiers for immune sequencing clone quantification. At the level of the study: In replicates, RNA from roughly 20,000 or 100,000 naive CD8 cells was split five ways, four sequenced.

The CDR3 contains 11 residues. Trimming shortened V by 1 base and J by 2 bases, and 2 bases separated the two germline ends. Germline-derived CDR1 and CDR2 are SQVTM and ANQGSEA. TCRdb processed the PCR reads anew with MiXCR; each CDR3 protein has one entry. The data hold about 89,000 distinct CDR3 sequences, with roughly 19% observed a single time. General study points: Whereas clones above 20 RNA copies held under 1% of naive-cell molecules, they held over 98% of effector molecules.

The receptor was derived from a human donor in good health. Some libraries in this study had Jurkat cell RNA spiked in. The V gene is TRBV29-1, the J gene TRBJ1-1; D remains unclear. The sequenced sample was naive CD8+ T cells from blood, with Jurkat cell RNA spiked in. Subset here: FACS-sorted CD8+CD4-CCR7+CD45RA+ naive T cells. Here the CDR3 reads CSVEGNTEAFF. CDR3 nucleotides: TGCAGCGTTGAAGGAAACACTGAAGCTTTCTTT.